The subject of this entry is one T cell receptor beta chain. Its antigen is currently unknown. This record comes from a study of response to subunit inactivated influenza vaccine. Germline V gene sequence: CDR1 ENHRY, CDR2 SYGVKD. V gave up 0 bases and J gave up 10 bases, with 8 bases separating them. The CDR3 length is 12 residues. Broader study findings: A suggestion made by the authors is that each seasonal influenza vaccination recruits few new T cells.

From the RT-PCR reads, TCRdb called clonotypes with MiXCR, one entry per CDR3 protein. In the table there are about 500,000 distinct CDR3 sequences, approximately 17% of which are singletons. The chain uses TRBV10-3 and TRBJ2-3, with unresolved D. Sequenced material: CD4+ T cells sorted from PBMCs, taken roughly 24 months after vaccination. The TCR originated in a man in his fifties or sixties who received an inactivated influenza vaccine. The CDR3 sequence: CAISESVDPQYF. The DNA of the CDR3 is TGTGCCATCAGTGAGTCTGTGGATCCGCAGTATTTT.